The present entry profiles one TCR beta chain with its context. Its antigen is currently unknown. The source of the sample is a study of T cells in Graves' hyperthyroidism and ophthalmopathy. Study observations and caveats: Patients with ophthalmopathy were separated from those with stable hyperthyroidism by a 13 V-J model. The model made its ophthalmopathy prediction, and onset followed a median about 6.8 months later.

Germline CDR1 SGHDN, CDR2 FVKESK. V was shortened by 1 base and J by 6 bases, with 10 bases between the two germline ends. This CDR3 is built from 13 residues. Amplified TCR beta CDR3 regions came from RNA transcripts. First-round RT-PCR targeting the TCR CDR3 was performed with the HTBI primer set. MiXCR, run by TCRdb on the multiplex PCR reads, gives a single entry per CDR3 protein. The sample contains 380,000 or so distinct CDR3 sequences, about 20% of which appear only once. This sequence joins TRBV14 and TRBJ2-7; perhaps TRBD2 as D (5 bases). The TCR originated in a woman aged 18 to 35 with Graves' hyperthyroidism. Sequenced input: blood. The CDR3 DNA is TGTGCCAGCAGCCAAGTTTCTCGGGGCGAGCAGTACTTC. It translates to CASSQVSRGEQYF.